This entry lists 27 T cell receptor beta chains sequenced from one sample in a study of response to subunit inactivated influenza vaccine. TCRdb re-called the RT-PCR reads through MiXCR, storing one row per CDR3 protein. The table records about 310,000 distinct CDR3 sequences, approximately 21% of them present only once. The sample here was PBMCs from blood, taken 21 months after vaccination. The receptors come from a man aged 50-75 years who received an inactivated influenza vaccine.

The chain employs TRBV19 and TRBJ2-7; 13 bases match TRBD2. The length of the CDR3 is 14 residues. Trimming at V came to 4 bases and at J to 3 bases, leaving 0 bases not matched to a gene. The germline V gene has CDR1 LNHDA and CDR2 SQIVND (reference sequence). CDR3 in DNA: TGTGCCAGTAGTAGACTAGCGGGGGGCTACGAGCAGTACTTC. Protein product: CASSRLAGGYEQYF.

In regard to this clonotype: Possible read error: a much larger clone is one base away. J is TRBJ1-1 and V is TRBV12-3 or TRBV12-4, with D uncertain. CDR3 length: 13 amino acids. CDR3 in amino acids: CVSSPSKNTEAFF. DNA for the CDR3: TGTGTCAGCAGTCCAAGCAAAAACACTGAAGCTTTCTTT.

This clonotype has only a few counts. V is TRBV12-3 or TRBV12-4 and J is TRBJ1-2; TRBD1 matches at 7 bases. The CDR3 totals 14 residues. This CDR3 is CASSGGGYLNGYTF. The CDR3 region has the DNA TGTGCGAGTTCAGGGGGAGGATATCTAAATGGCTACACCTTC.

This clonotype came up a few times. The DNA for the CDR3 is TGTGCCAGCAGGTCCCCGCGACATCAAGAGACCCAGTACTTC. Translating gives CASRSPRHQETQYF. The V and J genes are TRBV12-3 or TRBV12-4 and TRBJ2-5; D call uncertain. This CDR3 contains 14 residues. The V end lost 6 bases, the J end lost 2 bases, and 13 bases lay between the germline ends.

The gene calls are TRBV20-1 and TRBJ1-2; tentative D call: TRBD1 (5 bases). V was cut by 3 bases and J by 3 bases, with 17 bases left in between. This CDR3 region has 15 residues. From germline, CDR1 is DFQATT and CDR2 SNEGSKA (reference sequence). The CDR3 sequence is CSARDMLGGDYGYTF. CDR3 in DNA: TGCAGTGCTAGGGACATGCTCGGGGGTGACTATGGCTACACCTTC.

CDR3 nucleotides: TGTGCCAGCAGTGTTCTAGGCCCGGCCCCCTACGAGCAGTACTTC. Amino acids: CASSVLGPAPYEQYF. This chain uses TRBV2 with TRBJ2-7; D is undetermined. This CDR3 region has 15 residues. Germline V gene sequence: CDR1 SNHLY, CDR2 FYNNEI. Trimming removed 4 bases from V and 2 bases from J, with 15 bases in between.

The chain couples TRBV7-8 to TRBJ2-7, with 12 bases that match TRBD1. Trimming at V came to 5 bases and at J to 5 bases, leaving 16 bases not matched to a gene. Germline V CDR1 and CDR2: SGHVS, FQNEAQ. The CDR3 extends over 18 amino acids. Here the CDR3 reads CASSQGQGATLGFNEQYF. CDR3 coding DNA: TGTGCCAGCAGCCAGGGACAGGGGGCTACGCTAGGGTTTAACGAGCAGTACTTC. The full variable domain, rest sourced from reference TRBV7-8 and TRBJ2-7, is GAGVSQSPRYKVAKRGQDVALRCDPISGHVSLFWYQQALGQGPEFLTYFQNEAQLDKSGLPSDRFFAERPEGSVSTLKIQRTQQEDSAVYLCASSQGQGATLGFNEQYFGPGTRLTVT.

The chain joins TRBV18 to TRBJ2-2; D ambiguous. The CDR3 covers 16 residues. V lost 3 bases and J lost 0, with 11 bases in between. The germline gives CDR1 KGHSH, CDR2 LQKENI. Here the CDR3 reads CASSPSLPSNTGELFF. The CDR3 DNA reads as TGTGCCAGCTCACCGTCCCTACCGTCGAACACCGGGGAGCTGTTTTTT. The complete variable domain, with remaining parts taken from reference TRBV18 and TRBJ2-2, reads NAGVMQNPRHLVRRRGQEARLRCSPMKGHSHVYWYRQLPEEGLKFMVYLQKENIIDESGMPKERFSAEFPKEGPSILRIQQVVRGDSAAYFCASSPSLPSNTGELFFGEGSRLTVL.

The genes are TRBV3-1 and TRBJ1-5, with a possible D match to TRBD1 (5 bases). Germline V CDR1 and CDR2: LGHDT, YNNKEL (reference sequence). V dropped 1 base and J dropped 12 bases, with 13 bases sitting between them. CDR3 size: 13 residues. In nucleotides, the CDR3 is TGTGCCAGCAGCCAAGCTGGGGACTACCGCCAGCATTTT. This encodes CASSQAGDYRQHF.

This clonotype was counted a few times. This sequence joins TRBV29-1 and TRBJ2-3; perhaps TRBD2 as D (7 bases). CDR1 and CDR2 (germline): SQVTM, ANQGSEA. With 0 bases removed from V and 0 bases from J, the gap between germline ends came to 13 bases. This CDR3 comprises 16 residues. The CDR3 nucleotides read TGCAGCGTTGAAGATCTTGCGGGGGCCAGCACAGATACGCAGTATTTT. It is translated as CSVEDLAGASTDTQYF.

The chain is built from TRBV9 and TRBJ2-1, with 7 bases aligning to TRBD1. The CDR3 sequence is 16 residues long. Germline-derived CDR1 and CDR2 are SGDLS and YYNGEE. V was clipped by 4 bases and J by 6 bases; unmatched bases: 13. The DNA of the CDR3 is TGTGCCAGCAGCCCCCCCGGCAGGGGGTCTCTCAATGAGCAGTTCTTC. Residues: CASSPPGRGSLNEQFF. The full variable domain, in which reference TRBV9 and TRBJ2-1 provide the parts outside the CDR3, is DSGVTQTPKHLITATGQRVTLRCSPRSGDLSVYWYQQSLDQGLQFLIQYYNGEERAKGNILERFSAQQFPDLHSELNLSSLELGDSALYFCASSPPGRGSLNEQFFGPGTRLTVL.

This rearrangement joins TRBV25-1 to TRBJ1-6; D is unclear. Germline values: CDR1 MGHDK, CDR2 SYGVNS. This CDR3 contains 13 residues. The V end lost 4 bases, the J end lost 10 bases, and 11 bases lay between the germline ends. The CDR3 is CASSAQTGSPLHF. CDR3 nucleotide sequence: TGTGCCAGCAGTGCCCAGACGGGGTCACCCCTCCACTTT. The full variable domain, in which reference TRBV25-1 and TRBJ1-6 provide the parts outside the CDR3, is EADIYQTPRYLVIGTGKKITLECSQTMGHDKMYWYQQDPGMELHLIHYSYGVNSTEKGDLSSESTVSRIRTEHFPLTLESARPSHTSQYLCASSAQTGSPLHFGNGTRLTVT.

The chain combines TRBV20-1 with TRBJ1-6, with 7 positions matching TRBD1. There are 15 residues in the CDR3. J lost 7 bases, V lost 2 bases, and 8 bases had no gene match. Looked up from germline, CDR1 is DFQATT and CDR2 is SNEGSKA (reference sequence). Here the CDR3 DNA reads TGCAGTGCTAGAAGATCAGGGGGGAGGAATTCACCCCTCCACTTT. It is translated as CSARRSGGRNSPLHF.

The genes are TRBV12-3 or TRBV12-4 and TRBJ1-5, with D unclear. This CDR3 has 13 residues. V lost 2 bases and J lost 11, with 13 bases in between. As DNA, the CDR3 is TGTGCCAGCAGTTTACAGGCCTCCTTTGCCCAGCATTTT. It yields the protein CASSLQASFAQHF.

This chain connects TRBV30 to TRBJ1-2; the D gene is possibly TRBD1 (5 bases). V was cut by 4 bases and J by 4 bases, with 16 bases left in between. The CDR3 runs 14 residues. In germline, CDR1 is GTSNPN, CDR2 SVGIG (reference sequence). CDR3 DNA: TGTGCCTGGAAACTACCGGGGCAGGGCTATGGCTACACCTTC. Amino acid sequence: CAWKLPGQGYGYTF.

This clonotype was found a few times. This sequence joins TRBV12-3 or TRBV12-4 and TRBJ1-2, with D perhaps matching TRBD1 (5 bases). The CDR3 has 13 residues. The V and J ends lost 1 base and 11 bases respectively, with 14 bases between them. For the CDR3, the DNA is TGTGCCAGCAGTTTAGAGGGCAGGGCAATGTACACCTTC. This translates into CASSLEGRAMYTF.

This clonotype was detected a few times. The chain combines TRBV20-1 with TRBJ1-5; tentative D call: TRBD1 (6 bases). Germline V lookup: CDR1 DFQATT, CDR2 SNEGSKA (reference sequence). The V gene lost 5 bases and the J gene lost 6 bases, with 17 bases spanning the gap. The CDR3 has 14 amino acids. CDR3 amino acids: CSARRTVEGQPQHF. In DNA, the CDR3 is TGCAGTGCTCGTCGGACAGTGGAAGGTCAGCCCCAGCATTTT.

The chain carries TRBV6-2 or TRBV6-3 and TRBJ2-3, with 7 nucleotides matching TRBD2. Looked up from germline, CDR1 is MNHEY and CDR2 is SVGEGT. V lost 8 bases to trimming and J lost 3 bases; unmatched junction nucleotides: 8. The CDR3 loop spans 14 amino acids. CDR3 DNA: TGTGCCAGCCGATACAGCGGGGTAACAGATACGCAGTATTTT. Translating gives CASRYSGVTDTQYF.

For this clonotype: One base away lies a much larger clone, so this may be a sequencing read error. CDR3 sequence (DNA): TGTGCCAGCAGTGAGGGTAATGAGCAGTTCTTC. Protein product: CASSEGNEQFF. This rearrangement joins TRBV25-1 to TRBJ2-1; no definite D call. V lost 3 bases, J lost 7 bases, and 4 bases lay in between. The CDR3 covers 11 residues. The germline gives CDR1 MGHDK, CDR2 SYGVNS.

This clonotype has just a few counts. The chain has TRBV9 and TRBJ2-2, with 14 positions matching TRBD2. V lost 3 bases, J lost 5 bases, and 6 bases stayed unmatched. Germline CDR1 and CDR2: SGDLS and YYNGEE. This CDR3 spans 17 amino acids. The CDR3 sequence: CASSGGTSGSSTGELFF. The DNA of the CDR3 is TGTGCCAGCAGCGGCGGGACTAGCGGGAGTTCAACCGGGGAGCTGTTTTTT. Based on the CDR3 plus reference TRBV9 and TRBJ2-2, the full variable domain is DSGVTQTPKHLITATGQRVTLRCSPRSGDLSVYWYQQSLDQGLQFLIQYYNGEERAKGNILERFSAQQFPDLHSELNLSSLELGDSALYFCASSGGTSGSSTGELFFGEGSRLTVL.

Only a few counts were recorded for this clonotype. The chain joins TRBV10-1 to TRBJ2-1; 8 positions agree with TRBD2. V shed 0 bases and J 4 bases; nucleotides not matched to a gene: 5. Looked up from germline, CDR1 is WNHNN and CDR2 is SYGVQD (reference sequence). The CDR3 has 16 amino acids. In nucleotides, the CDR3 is TGCGCCAGCAGTGAGTCTTCGGGGGGGCCTTACAATGAGCAGTTCTTC. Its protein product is CASSESSGGPYNEQFF.

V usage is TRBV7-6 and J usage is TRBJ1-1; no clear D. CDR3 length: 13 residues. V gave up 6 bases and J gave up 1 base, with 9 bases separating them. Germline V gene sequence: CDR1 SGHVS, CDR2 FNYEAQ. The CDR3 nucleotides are TGTGCCAGCAGTCAAGTTTCGAACACTGAAGCTTTCTTT. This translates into CASSQVSNTEAFF.

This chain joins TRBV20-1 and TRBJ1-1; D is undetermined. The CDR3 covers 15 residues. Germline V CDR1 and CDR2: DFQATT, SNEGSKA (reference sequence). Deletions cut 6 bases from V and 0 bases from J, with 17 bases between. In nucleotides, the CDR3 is TGCAGTGCCCCGAGGGCGGAGAGCATGAACACTGAAGCTTTCTTT. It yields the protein CSAPRAESMNTEAFF.

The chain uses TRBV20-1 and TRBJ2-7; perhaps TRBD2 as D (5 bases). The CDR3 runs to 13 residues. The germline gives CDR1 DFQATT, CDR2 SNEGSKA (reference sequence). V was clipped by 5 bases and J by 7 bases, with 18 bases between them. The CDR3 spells CSAPPSRGGEQYF. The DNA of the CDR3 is TGCAGTGCTCCTCCTTCTCGGGGTGGGGAGCAGTACTTC.

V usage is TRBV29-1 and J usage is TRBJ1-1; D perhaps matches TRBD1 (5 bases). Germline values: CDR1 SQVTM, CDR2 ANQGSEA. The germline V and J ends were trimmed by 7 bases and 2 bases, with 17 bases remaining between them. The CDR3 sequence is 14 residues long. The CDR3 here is CSAHLTASNTEAFF. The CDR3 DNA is TGCAGCGCCCATTTGACAGCCAGTAACACTGAAGCTTTCTTT.

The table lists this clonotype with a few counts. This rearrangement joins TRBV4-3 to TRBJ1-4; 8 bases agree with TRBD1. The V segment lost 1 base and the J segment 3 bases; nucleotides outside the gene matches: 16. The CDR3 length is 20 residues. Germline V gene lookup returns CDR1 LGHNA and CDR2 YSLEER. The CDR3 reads CASSQGKLGQATIPNEKLFF. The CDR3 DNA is TGCGCCAGCAGCCAAGGAAAATTGGGACAGGCGACGATACCTAATGAAAAACTGTTTTTT.

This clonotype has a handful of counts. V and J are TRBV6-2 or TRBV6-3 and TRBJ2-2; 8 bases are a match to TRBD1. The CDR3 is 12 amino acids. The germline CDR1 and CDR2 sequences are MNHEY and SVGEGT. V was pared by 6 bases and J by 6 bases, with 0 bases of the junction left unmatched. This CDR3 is CASRTGAGELFF. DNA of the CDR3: TGTGCCAGCAGGACAGGGGCCGGGGAGCTGTTTTTT.